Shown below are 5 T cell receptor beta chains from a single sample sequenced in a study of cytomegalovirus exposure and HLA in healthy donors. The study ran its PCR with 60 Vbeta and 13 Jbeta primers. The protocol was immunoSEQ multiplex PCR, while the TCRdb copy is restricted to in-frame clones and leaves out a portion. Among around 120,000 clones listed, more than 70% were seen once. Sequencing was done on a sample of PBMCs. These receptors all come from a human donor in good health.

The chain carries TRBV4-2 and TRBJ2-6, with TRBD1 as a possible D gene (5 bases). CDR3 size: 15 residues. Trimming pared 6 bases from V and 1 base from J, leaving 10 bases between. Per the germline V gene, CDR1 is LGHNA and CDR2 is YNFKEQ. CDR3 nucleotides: TGTGCCAGCAGGATACAGGCGTCTGGGGCCAACGTCCTGACTTTC. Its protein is CASRIQASGANVLTF.

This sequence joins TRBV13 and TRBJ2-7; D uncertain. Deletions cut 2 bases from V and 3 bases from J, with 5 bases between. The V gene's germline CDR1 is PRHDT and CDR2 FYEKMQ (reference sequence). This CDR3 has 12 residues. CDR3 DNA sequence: TGTGCCAGCAGCTTAACCAGCTACGAGCAGTACTTC. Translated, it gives CASSLTSYEQYF.

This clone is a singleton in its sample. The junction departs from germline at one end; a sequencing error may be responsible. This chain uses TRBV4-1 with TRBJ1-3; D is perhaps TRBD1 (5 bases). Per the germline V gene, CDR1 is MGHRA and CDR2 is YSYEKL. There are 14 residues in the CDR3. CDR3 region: CASSQPGTGNAIYF. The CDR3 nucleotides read TGCGCCAGCAGCCAACCAGGGACTGGAAACGCCATATATTTT.

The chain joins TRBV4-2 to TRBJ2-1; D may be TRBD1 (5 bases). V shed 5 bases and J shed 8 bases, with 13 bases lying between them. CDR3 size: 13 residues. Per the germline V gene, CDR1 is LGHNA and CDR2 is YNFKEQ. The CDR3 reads CASSEQGSHEQFF. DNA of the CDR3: TGTGCCAGCAGCGAGCAGGGTAGCCATGAGCAGTTCTTC.

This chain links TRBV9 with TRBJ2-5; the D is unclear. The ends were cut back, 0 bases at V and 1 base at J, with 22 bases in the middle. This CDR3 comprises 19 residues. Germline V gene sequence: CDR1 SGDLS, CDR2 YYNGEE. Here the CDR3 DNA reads TGTGCCAGCAGCGTAGCCCTAGATGATGTTGTAGTTGGCCAAGAGACCCAGTACTTC. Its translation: CASSVALDDVVVGQETQYF. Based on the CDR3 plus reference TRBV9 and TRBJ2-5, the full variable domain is DSGVTQTPKHLITATGQRVTLRCSPRSGDLSVYWYQQSLDQGLQFLIQYYNGEERAKGNILERFSAQQFPDLHSELNLSSLELGDSALYFCASSVALDDVVVGQETQYFGPGTRLLVL.